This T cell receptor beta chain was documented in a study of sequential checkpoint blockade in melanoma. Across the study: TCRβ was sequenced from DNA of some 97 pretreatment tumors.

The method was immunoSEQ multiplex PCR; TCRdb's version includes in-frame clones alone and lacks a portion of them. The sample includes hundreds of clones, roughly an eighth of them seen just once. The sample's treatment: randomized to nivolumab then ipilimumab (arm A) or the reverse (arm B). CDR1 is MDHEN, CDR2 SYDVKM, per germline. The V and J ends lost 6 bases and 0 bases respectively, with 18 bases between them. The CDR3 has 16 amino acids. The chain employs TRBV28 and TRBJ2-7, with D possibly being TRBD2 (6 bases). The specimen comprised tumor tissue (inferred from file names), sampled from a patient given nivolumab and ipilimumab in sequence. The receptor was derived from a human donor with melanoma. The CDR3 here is CASSLVAGGNSYEQYF. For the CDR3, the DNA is TGTGCCAGCAGCTTAGTGGCAGGAGGGAACTCCTACGAGCAGTACTTC.